This T cell receptor (beta chain) was retrieved from a study of T cell repertoires in cytomegalovirus infection. Study-wide background: Both a matching HLA type and CMV infection were indicated by public TCR beta signatures. Study findings and constraints: CMV carriers having the relevant HLA were flagged by cumulative public TCR beta family frequency. It was HLA-C-restricted CMV-specific TCR beta clonotypes that dominated the response ex vivo.

Via MiXCR, TCRdb re-called the reads, giving one row per CDR3 protein. Of around 740,000 distinct CDR3 sequences listed, 35% to 40% are singletons. A note on this clonotype: What it binds is not known.

Trimming took off 6 bases at V and 1 base at J, with 15 bases between the two ends. Germline V gene lookup returns CDR1 SQVTM and CDR2 ANQGSEA. CDR3 size: 14 residues. The chain joins TRBV29-1 to TRBJ1-1; possibly TRBD1 for D (6 bases). The source material was PBMCs. The receptor was derived from a human donor in good health (CMV status not recorded). Some clones in this sample may be carry-over from other donors' samples. The CDR3 protein is CSVKRTVQNTEAFF. DNA of the CDR3: TGCAGCGTCAAAAGGACAGTTCAGAACACTGAAGCTTTCTTT.